This is a list of T cell receptor beta chains from one sample in a study of control samples from healthy donors and cancer patients. The protocol was immunoSEQ multiplex PCR, while the TCRdb copy is restricted to in-frame clones and leaves out a portion. The data contain more than 100,000 clones, around 88% of them singletons. The specimen was PBMCs. The receptors here all came from a man in his sixties with lung cancer. The CDR3 runs from the conserved cysteine through the conserved F or W. Each record gives: CDR3 length, V gene, J gene, D gene, clone size, CDR3 protein, CDR3 DNA. The D gene is left open where the match is weak. Not every row has a clone size; where given, it reads once, few, many or a size class.

>12|TRBV10-1|TRBJ1-6|.|few
CASRNNNSPLHF
TGCGCCAGCAGGAACAATAATTCACCCCTCCACTTT
>15|TRBV5-6|TRBJ2-5|TRBD1|.
CASSLMGQGSETQYF
TGTGCCAGCAGCTTAATGGGACAGGGGTCAGAGACCCAGTACTTC
>15|TRBV7-6|TRBJ1-2|TRBD1|.
CASSLEQGANYGYTF
TGTGCCAGCAGCTTAGAACAGGGGGCTAACTATGGCTACACCTTC
>13|TRBV5-4|TRBJ1-5|.|.
CVSSLESNQPQHF
TGTGTCAGCAGCTTGGAGAGCAATCAGCCCCAGCATTTT
>14|TRBV9|TRBJ1-3|.|.
CASSVGVSGNTIYF
TGTGCCAGCAGCGTAGGGGTCTCTGGAAACACCATATATTTT
>15|TRBV5-1|TRBJ1-4|TRBD1|.
CASSLVGTGEEKLFF
TGCGCCAGCAGCTTGGTGGGGACAGGAGAGGAAAAACTGTTTTTT
>13|TRBV3-1/TRBV3-2|TRBJ2-1|.|.
CASSQGWFGEQFF
TGTGCCAGCAGCCAAGGGTGGTTTGGTGAGCAGTTCTTC
>12|TRBV29-1|TRBJ2-5|.|.
CSVGQGGETQYF
TGCAGCGTTGGGCAGGGGGGAGAGACCCAGTACTTC
>12|TRBV15|TRBJ2-5|.|.
CATSPSGETQYF
TGTGCCACCAGCCCTTCCGGGGAGACCCAGTACTTC
>14|TRBV7-7|TRBJ2-2|TRBD2|.
CASSPKGLPGELFF
TGTGCCAGCAGCCCGAAGGGACTACCCGGGGAGCTGTTTTTT
>14|TRBV7-3|TRBJ2-1|TRBD1|.
CASSPRQGRNEQFF
TGTGCCAGCAGCCCTAGACAGGGCAGGAATGAGCAGTTCTTC
>16|TRBV10-1|TRBJ2-2|.|.
CASSEVTRGNTGELFF
TGCGCCAGCAGTGAGGTGACTAGGGGGAACACCGGGGAGCTGTTTTTT
>13|TRBV2|TRBJ2-5|.|.
CASSVRGQETQYF
TGTGCCAGCAGTGTACGGGGCCAAGAGACCCAGTACTTC
>16|TRBV5-1|TRBJ2-1|.|.
CASSLSVGADYNEQFF
TGCGCCAGCAGCTTGTCGGTGGGGGCCGACTACAATGAGCAGTTCTTC
>13|TRBV3-1/TRBV3-2|TRBJ1-4|.|.
CASTWGSNEKLFF
TGTGCCAGCACCTGGGGGTCAAATGAAAAACTGTTTTTT
>15|TRBV5-1|TRBJ2-1|TRBD1|.
CASSATGGKNNEQFF
TGCGCCAGCAGCGCGACAGGGGGAAAGAACAATGAGCAGTTCTTC
>16|TRBV6-6|TRBJ1-1|TRBD1|.
CASSRDRGGRGTEAFF
TGTGCCAGCAGCCGGGACAGGGGGGGACGGGGGACTGAAGCTTTCTTT
>13|TRBV30|TRBJ1-1|TRBD1|.
CAWSEDRATEAFF
TGTGCCTGGAGTGAGGACAGGGCGACTGAAGCTTTCTTT
>12|TRBV6-5|TRBJ2-5|.|.
CASQRLQETQYF
TGTGCCAGTCAAAGACTCCAAGAGACCCAGTACTTC
>17|TRBV7-8|TRBJ2-2|.|once
CASSLWESISNTGELFF
TGTGCCAGCAGCTTATGGGAAAGCATTTCGAACACCGGGGAGCTGTTTTTT
>17|TRBV21-1|TRBJ1-5|.|.
CASSKAVGGALNQPQHF
TGTGCCAGCAGCAAAGCGGTTGGGGGAGCTTTAAATCAGCCCCAGCATTTT
>15|TRBV2|TRBJ1-5|TRBD1|once
CASSLRTGDMGPQHF
TGTGCCAGCAGTCTTAGGACAGGGGATATGGGGCCCCAGCATTTT
>15|TRBV7-2|TRBJ1-6|TRBD1|.
CASSLLGQGNSPLHF
TGTGCCAGCAGCTTACTAGGACAGGGAAATTCACCCCTCCACTTT
>16|TRBV18|TRBJ1-4|.|.
CASSPLTGTTNEKLFF
TGTGCCAGCTCACCTTTAACAGGGACAACTAATGAAAAACTGTTTTTT
>15|TRBV30|TRBJ1-6|.|.
CAWSPRGGRGSPLHF
TGTGCCTGGAGCCCGAGGGGGGGAAGGGGATCACCCCTCCACTTT
>16|TRBV30|TRBJ1-6|TRBD1|.
CAWSVPRTGGNSPLHF
TGTGCCTGGAGTGTTCCTCGGACAGGGGGAAATTCACCCCTCCACTTT
>14|TRBV6-5|TRBJ2-1|.|.
CASLRGNSYNEQFF
TGTGCCAGTCTCAGGGGTAACTCCTACAATGAGCAGTTCTTC
>14|TRBV18|TRBJ2-5|.|.
CASSPPEGQETQYF
TGTGCCAGCTCACCACCGGAGGGACAAGAGACCCAGTACTTC
>14|TRBV3-1/TRBV3-2|TRBJ1-6|.|.
CASRAGPRDSPLHF
TGTGCCAGCAGGGCCGGGCCCAGGGATTCACCCCTCCACTTT
>14|TRBV7-2|TRBJ1-6|.|.
CASSLAGGSVALHF
TGTGCCAGCAGCTTAGCTGGCGGGTCTGTGGCCCTCCACTTT
>11|TRBV6-2/TRBV6-3|TRBJ1-1|.|.
CASSPGGEAFF
TGTGCCAGCAGTCCGGGGGGTGAAGCTTTCTTT
>14|TRBV27|TRBJ1-2|.|.
CASSPRGDYYGYTF
TGTGCCAGCAGTCCCCGCGGGGACTACTATGGCTACACCTTC
>15|TRBV5-1|TRBJ2-1|.|.
CASSLAGNPSNEQFF
TGCGCCAGCAGCTTGGCGGGAAACCCCAGCAATGAGCAGTTCTTC
>15|TRBV11-1|TRBJ2-5|TRBD1|.
CASSLRTGPQETQYF
TGTGCCAGCAGCCTTCGGACAGGCCCTCAGGAGACCCAGTACTTC
>13|TRBV7-3|TRBJ1-1|.|.
CASSATTNTEAFF
TGTGCCAGCAGCGCCACCACAAACACTGAAGCTTTCTTT
>14|TRBV6-5|TRBJ2-7|TRBD1|.
CATRDSELTYEQYF
TGTGCCACCAGGGACAGCGAGCTAACCTACGAGCAGTACTTC
>16|TRBV5-1|TRBJ2-3|TRBD2|.
CASSLGTSGGPDTQYF
TGCGCCAGCAGCTTGGGGACTAGCGGGGGACCAGATACGCAGTATTTT
>16|TRBV5-5|TRBJ1-6|.|.
CASSADSGSYNSPLHF
TGTGCCAGCAGTGCGGACAGCGGCTCCTATAATTCACCCCTCCACTTT
>15|TRBV5-6|TRBJ2-1|.|.
CASSLDGGPYNEQFF
TGTGCCAGCAGCTTGGATGGGGGCCCCTACAATGAGCAGTTCTTC
>16|TRBV3-1/TRBV3-2|TRBJ2-3|.|once
CASSQDRTVRRDTQYF
TGTGCCAGCAGCCAAGATAGGACAGTCCGTAGGGATACGCAGTATTTT
>15|TRBV5-1|TRBJ1-6|.|.
CASSLERGRNSPLHF
TGCGCCAGCAGCTTGGAGAGGGGTAGGAATTCACCCCTCCACTTT
>15|TRBV7-9|TRBJ2-5|.|.
CASSLVGGNQETQYF
TGTGCCAGCAGCTTAGTGGGCGGGAACCAAGAGACCCAGTACTTC
>14|TRBV7-9|TRBJ2-5|TRBD2|.
CASSTGLAAETQYF
TGTGCCAGCAGCACTGGACTAGCAGCCGAGACCCAGTACTTC